The clone carrying this TCR beta chain was found a few times. The second PCR ran about 7 to 12 cycles with a sample-barcoded 5' primer and J-beta primers. MiXCR, applied by TCRdb to the 5' RACE reads, yields one record per CDR3 protein. The sample lists fewer than 1 million distinct CDR3 sequences; under 45% were seen once. These data are taken from a study of blood T cells in healthy people across ages. Trimming cost V 0 bases and J 5 bases, with 13 bases left between them. In germline, CDR1 is MNHEY, CDR2 SVGAGI. The length of the CDR3 is 15 residues. Total RNA was isolated from each sample in quantities of at least 6 micrograms.

The sequenced sample consisted of blood. This clonotype was obtained from a man aged 60-69 years in good health. This sequence joins TRBV6-5 and TRBJ1-1; D possibly corresponds to TRBD1 (6 bases). CDR3 in amino acids: CASSYSLGGGTEAFF. Here the CDR3 DNA reads TGTGCCAGCAGTTACTCCCTAGGGGGTGGGACTGAAGCTTTCTTT.